This entry is about one T cell receptor beta chain. V lost 0 bases, J lost 6 bases, and 10 bases stayed unmatched. Germline V lookup: CDR1 SGHRS, CDR2 YFSETQ. The CDR3 length is 18 residues. This sample is drawn from a study of blood T cell repertoires in COVID-19. The overall study: The United States, Italy and Spain provided the acute and convalescent COVID-19 samples. Sources were T cells, B-cell-depleted T cells, or PBMCs; the material itself was cDNA or gDNA.

Per the study methods: From reference gene primer amplification, estimates of nucleated cell counts were derived. The method was immunoSEQ multiplex PCR; TCRdb's version includes in-frame clones alone and lacks a portion of them. V and J calls and clone size are as listed in that table; D and trimming were resolved from the DNA. Here the sample spans about 200,000 clones, approximately 87% being singletons. The receptor's source is a person aged 65-85 years with COVID-19, enrolled during active disease. V gene TRBV5-1 combines with J gene TRBJ1-6, with 9 bases matching TRBD1. Specimen: peripheral blood. For the CDR3, the DNA is TGCGCCAGCAGCTTGGTCCCGTTACAGGGGGCCGGTAATTCACCCCTCCACTTT. Amino acid sequence: CASSLVPLQGAGNSPLHF.